The following is a T cell receptor beta chain sequence with its context. Authors' data handling: Estimates of nucleated cell counts were drawn from the amplification of reference gene primers. Here immunoSEQ multiplex PCR was the method, and the copy in TCRdb shows in-frame clones only, minus some. That table gives V, J and clone size, and the DNA gave D and trimming. The sample lists 150,000 to 200,000 clones; 85% to 95% were seen once. The sample belongs to a study of blood T cell repertoires in COVID-19. The V end lost 8 bases, the J end lost 0 bases, and 17 bases lay between the germline ends. This CDR3 has 15 amino acids. Germline assignment: CDR1 SGHAT and CDR2 FQNNGV.

The source material was peripheral blood. The chain has TRBV11-2 and TRBJ2-7; perhaps TRBD2 as D (5 bases). This sequence was found in a woman between 45 and 60 years old with acute or convalescent COVID-19. CDR3 coding DNA: TGTGCCAGCTCCCCGGGAAGGCAGGCCTCCTACGAGCAGTACTTC. It yields the protein CASSPGRQASYEQYF.